This paragraph reports one T cell receptor (beta chain). The CDR3 length is 15 residues. The germline V gene has CDR1 LGHNA and CDR2 YSLEER. The record originates from a study of monozygotic twins with inflammatory bowel disease. The authors drew around 2.6 ml of blood from each donor. Each TCR library used around 4,000 ng of total RNA. TCRdb re-called the 5' RACE reads; every CDR3 protein appears as one record, without DNA. The sample's table shows over 90,000 distinct CDR3 sequences. The source material was blood. V usage is TRBV4-3 and J usage is TRBJ2-2; as DNA is missing, the TRBD1 call by TCRdb cannot be tested. The sequence was collected from a human donor with ulcerative colitis or Crohn's disease, or a healthy co-twin of an affected twin (not recorded which). This CDR3 is CASSPTGGTSGELFF.